This T cell receptor beta chain was identified during a study of T cell repertoires in cytomegalovirus infection. TCRdb ran MiXCR on the reads and lists one entry per CDR3 protein. There are fewer than 550,000 distinct CDR3 sequences in the sample; about 15% occur only once, and 20% to 30% lies in the top ten. Between the trimmed V and J ends, which lost 4 bases and 3 bases, there was a span of 17 bases. Germline CDR1 SGHRS, CDR2 YFSETQ. The CDR3 contains 16 residues. The sample taken for sequencing was CD8+ T cells from PBMCs. V is TRBV5-1 and J is TRBJ2-4, with a weak D call TRBD2 (6 bases). The source is a human donor in good health (CMV status not recorded). Some clones in this sample may be carry-over from other donors' samples. This CDR3 reads CASSAKGRDIKNIQYF. CDR3 DNA: TGCGCCAGCAGCGCCAAAGGGCGGGATATCAAAAACATTCAGTACTTC.